The 9 T cell receptor beta chains in this list originate from one sample, sequenced in a study of T-cell memory formation after mild COVID-19. TCRdb re-derived calls from the 5' RACE reads in MiXCR, one entry per CDR3 protein. The repertoire holds under 400,000 distinct CDR3 sequences, with 28% as singletons. Sequencing was carried out using PBMCs or a T cell subset sorted from them (not recorded which). These receptors were collected from an adult woman who had mild COVID-19 (a few samples of this study predate the infection). Cell type and time point are not known.

J is TRBJ2-3 and V is TRBV7-9; 8 bases are a match to TRBD2. The CDR3 has 16 residues. Trimming at V came to 1 base and at J to 1 base, leaving 4 bases not matched to a gene. Per germline, CDR1 SEHNR and CDR2 FQNEAQ (reference sequence). This CDR3 reads CASSLDAGGGTDTQYF. In nucleotides, the CDR3 is TGTGCCAGCAGCTTAGATGCGGGGGGCGGCACAGATACGCAGTATTTT. The variable domain in full, completed from reference TRBV7-9 and TRBJ2-3, reads DTGVSQNPRHKITKRGQNVTFRCDPISEHNRLYWYRQTLGQGPEFLTYFQNEAQLEKSRLLSDRFSAERPKGSFSTLEIQRTEQGDSAMYLCASSLDAGGGTDTQYFGPGTRLTVL.

The genes are TRBV20-1 and TRBJ1-2; D might be TRBD1 (5 bases). This CDR3 has 11 residues. Trimming pared 5 bases from V and 5 bases from J, leaving 9 bases between. CDR1 is DFQATT, CDR2 SNEGSKA, per germline (reference sequence). CDR3 in DNA: TGCAGTGCTGACAGCCTTTATGGCTACACCTTC. This translates into CSADSLYGYTF.

The chain joins TRBV11-2 to TRBJ2-3, with D possibly TRBD1 on 6 matching bases. Per the germline V gene, CDR1 is SGHAT and CDR2 is FQNNGV. The CDR3 runs 15 residues. V was pared by 0 bases and J by 5 bases, with 12 bases between. The CDR3 region is CASSLEGTGRDTQYF. The DNA for the CDR3 is TGTGCCAGCAGCTTAGAAGGTACAGGGAGAGATACGCAGTATTTT.

The V call is TRBV7-9, the J call TRBJ1-5; tentatively, D is TRBD1 (6 bases). With 4 bases removed from V and 5 bases from J, the gap between germline ends came to 12 bases. Germline CDR1 and CDR2: SEHNR and FQNEAQ (reference sequence). The CDR3 is 14 residues long. CDR3 sequence (DNA): TGTGCCAGCAGCTGGGGGACAAAGGATCAGCCCCAGCATTTT. Residues: CASSWGTKDQPQHF.

In this sample, this clonotype turned up many times. The genes are TRBV10-2 and TRBJ1-1, with D perhaps TRBD1 (5 bases). This CDR3 is built from 14 residues. The V end lost 6 bases, the J end lost 0 bases, and 11 bases lay between the germline ends. Germline values: CDR1 WSHSY, CDR2 SAAADI. The CDR3 protein is CASREGRLNTEAFF. DNA of the CDR3: TGCGCCAGCAGGGAGGGACGGCTGAACACTGAAGCTTTCTTT.

The chain combines TRBV6-2 or TRBV6-3 with TRBJ1-6; tentatively, D is TRBD1 (5 bases). Deletions cut 7 bases from V and 6 bases from J, with 16 bases between. Germline V gene data show CDR1 as MNHEY and CDR2 as SVGEGT. The CDR3 is 15 residues long. CDR3 DNA: TGTGCCAGCACCCTCTGGGGACTGTCTAATTCACCCCTCCACTTT. It yields the protein CASTLWGLSNSPLHF.

This clonotype was observed many times. V usage is TRBV25-1 and J usage is TRBJ1-1; 12 positions match TRBD1. CDR1 MGHDK and CDR2 SYGVNS come from the germline V gene. V dropped 6 bases and J dropped 4; count of bases not matched to a gene: 15. This CDR3 region has 18 residues. The CDR3 is CASRPAQGQGAKSTEAFF. DNA of the CDR3: TGTGCCAGCAGGCCCGCGCAGGGACAGGGGGCGAAGAGCACTGAAGCTTTCTTT.

V gene TRBV7-2 combines with J gene TRBJ2-2, with 10 bases matching TRBD2. This CDR3 is built from 16 residues. Germline CDR1 and CDR2: SGHTA and FQGNSA. Trimming cost V 2 bases and J 6 bases; bases outside gene matches: 6. The CDR3 loop reads CASSLMSGRVAGELFF. CDR3 coding DNA: TGTGCCAGCAGCTTAATGAGCGGGAGGGTCGCCGGGGAGCTGTTTTTT.

This sequence joins TRBV4-3 and TRBJ1-1; D ambiguous. Trimming stripped 4 bases from V and 4 bases from J, with 13 bases between. Per the germline V gene, CDR1 is LGHNA and CDR2 is YSLEER. This CDR3 has 14 amino acids. This CDR3 is CASSLLDTGTEAFF. The CDR3 DNA is TGCGCCAGCAGCCTCCTAGACACTGGCACTGAAGCTTTCTTT.